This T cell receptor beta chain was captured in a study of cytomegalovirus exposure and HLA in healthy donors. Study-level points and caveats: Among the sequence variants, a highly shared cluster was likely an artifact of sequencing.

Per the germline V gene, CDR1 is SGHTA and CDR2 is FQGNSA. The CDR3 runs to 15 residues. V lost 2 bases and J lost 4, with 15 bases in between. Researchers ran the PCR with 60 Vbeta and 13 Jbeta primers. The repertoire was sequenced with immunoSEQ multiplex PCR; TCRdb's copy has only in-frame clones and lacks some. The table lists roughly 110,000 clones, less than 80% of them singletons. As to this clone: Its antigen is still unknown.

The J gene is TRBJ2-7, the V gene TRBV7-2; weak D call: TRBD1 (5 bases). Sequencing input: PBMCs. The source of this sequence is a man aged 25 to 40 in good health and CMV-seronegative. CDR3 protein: CASSLSWQGTYEQYF. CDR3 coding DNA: TGTGCCAGCAGCTTAAGTTGGCAGGGTACTTACGAGCAGTACTTC.